Listed below are T cell receptor beta chains from one sample, sequenced in a study of molecular identifiers for immune sequencing clone quantification. TCRdb passed the PCR reads through MiXCR, listing each CDR3 protein once. The sample lists roughly 71,000 distinct CDR3 sequences, 15% to 20% seen once, with about 1.4% in the top ten. Sequencing input: naive CD8+ T cells from blood, with Jurkat cell RNA spiked in. These receptor sequences come from a human donor in good health. Some libraries in this study had Jurkat cell RNA spiked in. CDR3s include the opening cysteine and the closing phenylalanine or tryptophan. The D gene is left open where the match is weak. Rows may omit the clone size; those that give it use once, few, many or a size class.

CASSQESTPAPSEQYF | TGCGCCAGCAGCCAAGAGTCGACCCCCGCACCCTCCGAGCAGTACTTC | TRBJ2-7 | TRBV4-1 | NA | many
CASSFPPVGGDRSYEQYF | TGTGCCAGCAGTTTTCCCCCCGTTGGGGGGGATAGGAGCTACGAGCAGTACTTC | TRBJ2-7 | TRBV28 | TRBD2 | NA
CASSQELIRTGDQETQYF | TGCGCCAGCAGCCAAGAATTAATCAGGACAGGGGATCAAGAGACCCAGTACTTC | TRBJ2-5 | TRBV4-3 | TRBD1 | many
CASSGGGGGQDLSNQPQHF | TGTGCCAGCAGTGGGGGGGGCGGGGGACAAGACCTTAGCAATCAGCCCCAGCATTTT | TRBJ1-5 | TRBV7-9 | NA | many
CAWREGASNTGELFF | TGTGCCTGGAGAGAAGGGGCTTCGAACACCGGGGAGCTGTTTTTT | TRBJ2-2 | TRBV30 | NA | medium-sized
CSARAGTGVPYNEQFF | TGCAGTGCTAGGGCCGGGACAGGGGTTCCCTACAATGAGCAGTTCTTC | TRBJ2-1 | TRBV20-1 | TRBD1 | NA
CASRSRRERRLTDTQYF | TGTGCCAGCAGATCACGGCGGGAGCGGCGTCTCACAGATACGCAGTATTTT | TRBJ2-3 | TRBV28 | TRBD2 | many
CASSSLRASPTNTGELFF | TGTGCCAGCAGTTCGCTTCGGGCCTCCCCCACGAACACCGGGGAGCTGTTTTTT | TRBJ2-2 | TRBV28 | NA | few
CASSAQTGFQETQYF | TGTGCCAGCAGCGCACAAACAGGGTTCCAAGAGACCCAGTACTTC | TRBJ2-5 | TRBV7-9 | NA | many
CASSFQGQGNEQYF | TGTGCCAGCAGTTTCCAGGGACAGGGAAACGAGCAGTACTTC | TRBJ2-7 | TRBV27 | TRBD1 | NA
CASSYDSVQPQHF | TGTGCCAGCAGTTACGATAGTGTTCAGCCCCAGCATTTT | TRBJ1-5 | TRBV6-5 | NA | many
CASSSEQGRSNQPQHF | TGTGCCAGCAGTTCAGAACAGGGGAGAAGCAATCAGCCCCAGCATTTT | TRBJ1-5 | TRBV5-8 | TRBD1 | many
CASSASRYEQYF | TGTGCCAGCAGTGCCAGCCGTTACGAGCAGTACTTC | TRBJ2-7 | TRBV28 | NA | many
CASKLGLKGYTF | TGTGCCAGCAAATTGGGACTTAAAGGCTACACCTTC | TRBJ1-2 | TRBV11-2 | NA | NA
CASSLVGFGASEETQYF | TGCGCCAGCAGCTTGGTCGGTTTTGGGGCAAGCGAAGAGACCCAGTACTTC | TRBJ2-5 | TRBV5-1 | NA | many
CASSLGTSGRGNEQFF | TGTGCCAGCAGCTTAGGGACTAGCGGGAGGGGCAATGAGCAGTTCTTC | TRBJ2-1 | TRBV7-6 | TRBD2 | NA
CASSQDQTSGSWGEQFF | TGCGCCAGCAGCCAGGACCAGACTAGCGGGAGCTGGGGTGAGCAGTTCTTC | TRBJ2-1 | TRBV4-1 | TRBD2 | many
CASSPVGGDPNEKLFF | TGTGCCAGCAGCCCCGTAGGGGGGGATCCTAATGAAAAACTGTTTTTT | TRBJ1-4 | TRBV11-2 | NA | many
CASSYPLLGGRSTDTQYF | TGTGCCAGCAGTTACCCACTTCTAGGGGGGCGAAGCACAGATACGCAGTATTTT | TRBJ2-3 | TRBV6-6 | NA | many
CASSLGGGTYEQYF | TGCGCCAGCAGCTTGGGGGGGGGCACCTACGAGCAGTACTTC | TRBJ2-7 | TRBV5-1 | NA | few
CSVGPGASYEQYF | TGCAGCGTCGGACCGGGGGCATCGTACGAGCAGTACTTC | TRBJ2-7 | TRBV29-1 | NA | many
CASSFAANEKLFF | TGTGCCAGCAGTTTCGCCGCCAATGAAAAACTGTTTTTT | TRBJ1-4 | TRBV27 | NA | many
CASSNLGTGAAEKLFF | TGTGCCAGCAGTAACCTGGGGACAGGGGCTGCTGAAAAACTGTTTTTT | TRBJ1-4 | TRBV12-3/TRBV12-4 | TRBD1 | many
CASSSLGGYNGQFF | TGTGCCAGCAGCTCATTAGGGGGATACAATGGGCAGTTCTTC | TRBJ2-1 | TRBV6-5 | NA | NA
CASSGGDSGNTIYF | TGTGCCAGCAGCGGAGGGGATTCTGGAAACACCATATATTTT | TRBJ1-3 | TRBV9 | NA | few
CASSPGAVDEQFF | TGTGCCAGCAGCCCTGGTGCGGTCGATGAGCAGTTCTTC | TRBJ2-1 | TRBV13 | NA | many
CASSPARGNEQYF | TGTGCCAGCTCACCAGCCAGGGGAAACGAGCAGTACTTC | TRBJ2-7 | TRBV18 | NA | NA
CASSFAGGPLNEQFF | TGTGCCAGCAGTTTTGCGGGAGGGCCGTTGAATGAGCAGTTCTTC | TRBJ2-1 | TRBV27 | TRBD2 | many
CASSYSGWEGRYEQYF | TGTGCCAGCAGTTACTCGGGGTGGGAGGGGCGGTACGAGCAGTACTTC | TRBJ2-7 | TRBV6-5 | TRBD2 | many
CAYGTYQETQYF | TGTGCCTATGGGACTTACCAAGAGACCCAGTACTTC | TRBJ2-5 | TRBV30 | NA | many
CASSQGTDEKLFF | TGCGCCAGCAGCCAAGGGACGGATGAAAAACTGTTTTTT | TRBJ1-4 | TRBV4-1 | NA | many
CASSESPGNTEAFF | TGCGCCAGCAGTGAGTCTCCGGGGAACACTGAAGCTTTCTTT | TRBJ1-1 | TRBV10-1 | NA | NA
CASSLGSGRGDEQFF | TGTGCCAGCAGCTTAGGGAGCGGGAGGGGCGATGAGCAGTTCTTC | TRBJ2-1 | TRBV7-3 | TRBD2 | many
CSVETGTSTDTQYF | TGCAGCGTTGAAACAGGAACTAGCACAGATACGCAGTATTTT | TRBJ2-3 | TRBV29-1 | NA | many
CASRDEEFPYEQYF | TGTGCCAGTAGGGACGAGGAGTTTCCCTACGAGCAGTACTTC | TRBJ2-7 | TRBV27 | NA | few
CASSQRPPGQVQPGGNSPLHF | TGCGCCAGCAGCCAACGCCCTCCGGGACAGGTTCAACCAGGGGGGAATTCACCCCTCCACTTT | TRBJ1-6 | TRBV4-1 | TRBD1 | many
CASSRSSSYNEQFF | TGTGCCAGCAGTAGGTCGAGCTCCTACAATGAGCAGTTCTTC | TRBJ2-1 | TRBV27 | NA | NA
CASSFRGEIEETQCF | TGTGCCAGCAGCTTCAGGGGGGAGATAGAAGAGACCCAGTGCTTC | TRBJ2-5 | TRBV11-3 | NA | NA
CASSYGHEQYF | TGTGCCAGCAGCTACGGCCACGAGCAGTACTTC | TRBJ2-7 | TRBV7-6 | NA | few
CASKAGLNEQFF | TGTGCCAGCAAAGCAGGGTTGAATGAGCAGTTCTTC | TRBJ2-1 | TRBV12-3/TRBV12-4 | NA | few
CASSYVGGTGETQYF | TGTGCCAGCAGTTATGTGGGCGGGACAGGGGAGACCCAGTACTTC | TRBJ2-5 | TRBV6-5 | TRBD1 | many
CAIHTGDVRYGYTF | TGTGCCATTCATACAGGGGACGTTCGCTATGGCTACACCTTC | TRBJ1-2 | TRBV24-1 | TRBD1 | NA
CASSLVTSGQGLSEQYF | TGTGCCAGCAGCTTAGTTACTTCGGGACAGGGCCTCTCCGAGCAGTACTTC | TRBJ2-7 | TRBV7-9 | TRBD1 | many
CASSPSYSNTGELFF | TGTGCCAGCAGTCCGTCGTACAGTAACACCGGGGAGCTGTTTTTT | TRBJ2-2 | TRBV27 | NA | many
CASSGERYEQYF | TGTGCCAGCAGCGGCGAGAGGTACGAGCAGTACTTC | TRBJ2-7 | TRBV7-6 | NA | few
CANSLVAGNNEQFF | TGTGCCAACAGCCTGGTGGCGGGGAACAATGAGCAGTTCTTC | TRBJ2-1 | TRBV25-1 | NA | few
CASSQVWTRVLINEQFF | TGTGCCAGCAGCCAAGTATGGACTAGGGTCCTAATCAATGAGCAGTTCTTC | TRBJ2-1 | TRBV3-1 | TRBD2 | few
CASTSFPDKMNTEAFF | TGTGCCAGCACCTCCTTCCCGGACAAAATGAACACTGAAGCTTTCTTT | TRBJ1-1 | TRBV5-8 | NA | many
CASTHGTGVGQPQHF | TGTGCCAGCACACACGGGACAGGGGTCGGTCAGCCCCAGCATTTT | TRBJ1-5 | TRBV5-5 | TRBD1 | many
CATSDFGNEQFF | TGTGCCACCAGTGACTTCGGGAATGAGCAGTTCTTC | TRBJ2-1 | TRBV24-1 | NA | NA
CASSTTGWYEQYF | TGTGCCAGTAGTACGACAGGGTGGTACGAGCAGTACTTC | TRBJ2-7 | TRBV19 | TRBD1 | many
CASSYSVPEYFNEQFF | TGTGCCAGCAGTTACTCTGTTCCAGAGTATTTTAATGAGCAGTTCTTC | TRBJ2-1 | TRBV6-5 | NA | few
CASSLALSGSMSGQFF | TGTGCCAGCAGCTTAGCCCTTAGCGGGAGTATGTCCGGGCAGTTCTTC | TRBJ2-1 | TRBV7-9 | TRBD2 | many
CASTGFGYEQYF | TGTGCCTCAACGGGATTTGGCTACGAGCAGTACTTC | TRBJ2-7 | TRBV30 | NA | NA
CASSPLEYKETQYF | TGCGCCAGCAGCCCCCTAGAATATAAGGAGACCCAGTACTTC | TRBJ2-5 | TRBV10-2 | NA | many
CASSSDSNEQFF | TGTGCCAGCAGTTCAGACAGCAATGAGCAGTTCTTC | TRBJ2-1 | TRBV7-9 | NA | NA